These 24 T cell receptor beta chains were all obtained from the same sample, sequenced in a study of CD8 T cells in ankylosing spondylitis. One entry per CDR3 protein, called by TCRdb with MiXCR from the 5' RACE reads. The sample shows approximately 35,000 distinct CDR3 sequences, around an eighth of them seen only once. The sample taken for sequencing was synovial fluid, either unsorted or a sorted T cell fraction (not recorded which). The receptors stem from a male donor with ankylosing spondylitis.

This clonotype showed up just a few times. The rearrangement links TRBV12-3 or TRBV12-4 to TRBJ1-2; D perhaps matches TRBD1 (5 bases). The CDR3 sequence is 14 residues long. The V gene lost 10 bases and the J gene lost 8 bases, with 23 bases spanning the gap. CDR3 region: CATTLDRGSRGYTF. The CDR3 nucleotides are TGTGCCACTACTCTCGACAGAGGGTCTAGGGGCTACACCTTC.

The rearrangement joins TRBV4-1 to TRBJ2-7; 8 positions agree with TRBD2. The ends lost 0 bases at V and 3 bases at J; junction bases unmatched: 4. The CDR3 has 15 residues. CDR1 and CDR2 from the germline V gene are MGHRA and YSYEKL. CDR3 sequence (DNA): TGCGCCAGCAGCCAAGATGCTAGCGGGTTCTACGAGCAGTACTTC. Protein product: CASSQDASGFYEQYF.

This clonotype was seen only a few times. The gene calls are TRBV20-1 and TRBJ1-1; D call uncertain. The CDR3 extends over 18 amino acids. Germline V gene sequence: CDR1 DFQATT, CDR2 SNEGSKA (reference sequence). V was pared by 1 base and J by 4 bases, with 25 bases between. CDR3 sequence: CSARVLRWWSPAGTEAFF. The CDR3, as DNA: TGCAGTGCTAGAGTCTTACGGTGGTGGTCCCCGGCGGGCACTGAAGCTTTCTTT.

The chain links TRBV9 to TRBJ2-3; 7 positions match TRBD2. Germline CDR1 and CDR2: SGDLS and YYNGEE. This CDR3 spans 16 amino acids. After removal of 3 bases from V and 3 bases from J, the junction contained 10 bases not matched to a gene. Written as DNA, the CDR3 is TGTGCCAGCAGCGCCCCCCGGGGGGACCCTACAGATACGCAGTATTTT. Encoded protein: CASSAPRGDPTDTQYF. The complete variable domain, with remaining parts taken from reference TRBV9 and TRBJ2-3, reads DSGVTQTPKHLITATGQRVTLRCSPRSGDLSVYWYQQSLDQGLQFLIQYYNGEERAKGNILERFSAQQFPDLHSELNLSSLELGDSALYFCASSAPRGDPTDTQYFGPGTRLTVL.

This clonotype came up many times. This chain uses TRBV27 with TRBJ1-2; 8 bases fit TRBD1. Per the germline V gene, CDR1 is MNHEY and CDR2 is SMNVEV (reference sequence). The V segment lost 3 bases and the J segment 5 bases; nucleotides outside the gene matches: 5. The CDR3 spans 14 residues. CDR3 nucleotide sequence: TGTGCCAGCAGTTTTGGCAGGGGGCAGTATGGCTACACCTTC. Translated: CASSFGRGQYGYTF.

Many counts were recorded for this clonotype. The chain couples TRBV20-1 to TRBJ2-3; perhaps TRBD1 as D (5 bases). The CDR3 consists of 13 residues. Germline values: CDR1 DFQATT, CDR2 SNEGSKA (reference sequence). Trimming took off 0 bases at V and 4 bases at J, with 8 bases between the two ends. The CDR3 DNA reads TGCAGTGCTAGAGACTGGGGCCCAGATACGCAGTATTTT. Translated, it gives CSARDWGPDTQYF.

This clonotype was detected ten times or more. The CDR3 spells CASSPGTGFEQYF. CDR3 in DNA: TGTGCCAGCAGCCCAGGGACAGGGTTCGAGCAGTACTTC. This chain connects TRBV11-2 to TRBJ2-7, with TRBD1 identical over 9 bases. This CDR3 contains 13 residues. J gave up 6 bases and V 5 bases, and 5 bases lay outside the gene matches. Germline-derived CDR1 and CDR2 are SGHAT and FQNNGV.

This clonotype has more than one count but fewer than ten. This chain links TRBV30 with TRBJ1-2; D not resolved. The V end was cut by 8 bases, the J end by 5 bases, with 21 bases between. Germline V gene sequence: CDR1 GTSNPN, CDR2 SVGIG (reference sequence). This CDR3 is 14 amino acids long. The CDR3 nucleotides read TGTGCCAGTACCGGGCTATCAAACTTTTATGGCTACACCTTC. It codes for CASTGLSNFYGYTF.

V gene TRBV27 combines with J gene TRBJ1-6; no definite D call. This CDR3 has 13 amino acids. The germline CDR1 and CDR2 sequences are MNHEY and SMNVEV (reference sequence). V lost 3 bases and J lost 9, with 9 bases in between. DNA of the CDR3: TGTGCCAGCAGTTTCGGTGGGAGTTCACCCCTCCACTTT. Translated, it gives CASSFGGSSPLHF.

The rearrangement joins TRBV6-2 or TRBV6-3 to TRBJ2-1; possible D gene TRBD2, 5 bases. CDR1 and CDR2 from the germline V gene are MNHEY and SVGEGT. There are 13 residues in the CDR3. V lost 5 bases, J lost 4 bases, and 9 bases lay in between. The CDR3 loop reads CASSVEGYNEQFF. Here the CDR3 DNA reads TGTGCCAGCAGTGTAGAGGGATACAATGAGCAGTTCTTC.

This clonotype was seen a few times. The chain combines TRBV20-1 with TRBJ1-5; D unresolved. Germline lookup yields CDR1 DFQATT and CDR2 SNEGSKA (reference sequence). CDR3 length: 19 residues. Trimming stripped 0 bases from V and 0 bases from J, with 21 bases between. The CDR3 DNA reads TGCAGTGCTAGAGACCCTCGGCAGAGAAGGAGTTATAGCAATCAGCCCCAGCATTTT. Translation: CSARDPRQRRSYSNQPQHF.

The table lists this clonotype with a few counts. The chain combines TRBV5-6 with TRBJ2-7; tentatively, D is TRBD1 (6 bases). This CDR3 spans 14 amino acids. CDR1 is SGHDT, CDR2 YYEEEE, per germline. The V end was cut by 4 bases, the J end by 3 bases, with 14 bases between. CDR3 in DNA: TGTGCCAGCAGCCCGAGGACAGTGGGCTACGAGCAGTACTTC. Its translation is CASSPRTVGYEQYF.

This clonotype was recorded at least ten times. In nucleotides, the CDR3 is TGTGCCAGCAGCCATACTAGCGGGAGAGGTAGTGAGCAGTTCTTC. It yields the protein CASSHTSGRGSEQFF. The chain combines TRBV7-2 with TRBJ2-1; 11 bases match TRBD2. V trimming: 5 bases; J trimming: 9 bases; junction bases outside the gene matches: 9. The CDR3 runs to 15 residues. The V gene's germline CDR1 is SGHTA and CDR2 FQGNSA.

The rearrangement links TRBV12-3 or TRBV12-4 to TRBJ1-1; D might be TRBD1 (5 bases). The CDR3 spans 13 residues. Trimming left V 3 bases short and J 4 bases short, with 9 bases between. In DNA, the CDR3 is TGTGCCAGCAGTTTCGGGGCTTCCACTGAAGCTTTCTTT. It is translated as CASSFGASTEAFF.

The chain couples TRBV4-1 to TRBJ1-1; the D is unclear. Between the trimmed V and J ends, which lost 4 bases and 4 bases, there was a span of 16 bases. CDR3 length equals 15 residues. Germline lookup yields CDR1 MGHRA and CDR2 YSYEKL. The CDR3 nucleotides read TGCGCCAGCAGCCCCCTTTCGAACTCCATCACTGAAGCTTTCTTT. It translates to CASSPLSNSITEAFF.

V is TRBV10-3 and J is TRBJ2-1; a possible D gene is TRBD2 (6 bases). V dropped 4 bases and J dropped 6 bases, with 10 bases sitting between them. The CDR3 is made up of 13 amino acids. Germline assignment: CDR1 ENHRY and CDR2 SYGVKD. DNA for the CDR3: TGTGCCATCAGTGGGGGACTCCTCAATGAGCAGTTCTTC. Its translation is CAISGGLLNEQFF.

This clonotype was counted many times. The chain carries TRBV15 and TRBJ2-7; 9 nucleotides align to TRBD2. The trim removed 3 bases at V and 7 bases at J, leaving 10 bases unmatched. Germline CDR1 and CDR2: LNHNV and YYDKDF (reference sequence). This CDR3 has 15 residues. In DNA form, the CDR3 reads TGTGCCACCAGCAGGGACGTAGCGGGAGTAGAGGAGCAGTACTTC. This translates into CATSRDVAGVEEQYF.

There are a few counts of this clonotype. V and J are TRBV29-1 and TRBJ2-1; TRBD1 might be the D (6 bases). V was clipped by 7 bases and J by 4 bases, with 11 bases between them. This CDR3 spans 12 amino acids. Germline CDR1 reads SQVTM; CDR2 reads ANQGSEA. The CDR3 loop reads CSADRLYNEQFF. CDR3 in DNA: TGCAGCGCTGACAGGTTATACAATGAGCAGTTCTTC.

This clonotype was recorded a few times. The chain has TRBV11-2 and TRBJ2-7; TRBD1 agrees at 10 bases. Trimming removed 5 bases from V and 5 bases from J; junction bases left unmatched: 3. This CDR3 has 13 residues. Per germline, CDR1 SGHAT and CDR2 FQNNGV. CDR3 nucleotides: TGTGCCAGCAGCACAGGGACAGGGGACGAGCAGTACTTC. Translated: CASSTGTGDEQYF.

CDR3 protein: CASSLAFGAGEKLFF. The DNA of the CDR3 is TGCGCCAGCAGCCTGGCTTTTGGTGCGGGGGAAAAACTGTTTTTT. V usage is TRBV5-1 and J usage is TRBJ1-4; D is undetermined. Germline CDR1 SGHRS, CDR2 YFSETQ. Deletions cut 4 bases from V and 8 bases from J, with 18 bases between. The CDR3 has 15 residues.

The chain recombines TRBV9 with TRBJ2-1; possibly TRBD1 or TRBD2 for D (5 bases each). Germline CDR1 reads SGDLS; CDR2 reads YYNGEE. Trimming stripped 0 bases from V and 8 bases from J, with 15 bases between. The CDR3 is 15 residues long. The CDR3 sequence: CASSVVSGRADEQFF. CDR3 bases: TGTGCCAGCAGCGTAGTGAGCGGCAGGGCGGATGAGCAGTTCTTC.

This clonotype turned up a few times. The chain joins TRBV10-3 to TRBJ1-1; the D gene is possibly TRBD1 (6 bases). Germline-derived CDR1 and CDR2 are ENHRY and SYGVKD. The V end lost 4 bases, the J end lost 0 bases, and 15 bases lay between the germline ends. This CDR3 has 16 amino acids. The CDR3 nucleotides read TGTGCCATCAGTGGAATTAGGGGGGACATGAACACTGAAGCTTTCTTT. Translated: CAISGIRGDMNTEAFF.

The V gene is TRBV5-1, the J gene TRBJ2-1; D unclear. Between the trimmed V and J ends, which lost 0 bases and 6 bases, there was a span of 10 bases. The CDR3 extends over 14 amino acids. CDR1 and CDR2 from the germline V gene are SGHRS and YFSETQ. CDR3 sequence reads: CASSLDQVGNEQFF. The CDR3 DNA sequence: TGCGCCAGCAGCTTGGATCAGGTAGGCAATGAGCAGTTCTTC.

This clonotype turned up a few times. The rearrangement joins TRBV7-2 to TRBJ2-7; D call uncertain. The V gene lost 2 bases and the J gene lost 5 bases, with 10 bases spanning the gap. This CDR3 is built from 13 residues. In germline, CDR1 is SGHTA, CDR2 FQGNSA. CDR3 sequence reads: CASSLRRENEQYF. In DNA, the CDR3 is TGTGCCAGCAGCTTAAGAAGGGAAAACGAGCAGTACTTC.